Listed here are 10 T cell receptor beta chains from one sample, sequenced in a study of T cells expressing NK-cell markers. TCRdb re-called the 5' RACE reads and shows each CDR3 protein once, DNA omitted. The sample totals 550,000 to 600,000 distinct CDR3 sequences. Source material: blood T cells: a sorted CD56 or NKG2C T cell subset, CD4+ or CD8+ T cells, or bulk PBMC T cells (not recorded which). The receptors originated from a man aged 18 to 30 in good health.

The V gene is TRBV7-9, the J gene TRBJ1-1. Germline lookup yields CDR1 SEHNR and CDR2 FQNEAQ (reference sequence). The CDR3 loop spans 11 amino acids. The CDR3 here is CASSVDTEAFF.

This rearrangement joins TRBV12-3 or TRBV12-4 to TRBJ2-4; absent DNA, TCRdb's TRBD2 call cannot be checked. The CDR3 runs 16 residues. CDR3 residues: CASSTRTSGAKNIQYF.

This chain uses TRBV5-1 with TRBJ2-1; the D call from TCRdb, TRBD2, cannot be confirmed without DNA. The CDR3 is made up of 16 amino acids. Germline CDR1 is SGHRS and CDR2 is YFSETQ. This CDR3 reads CASSSTRLATYNEQFF.

V is TRBV30 and J is TRBJ2-3. This CDR3 has 11 amino acids. Germline V CDR1 and CDR2: GTSNPN, SVGIG (reference sequence). The chain's CDR3 is CAWSAGGTQYF.

The chain couples TRBV15 to TRBJ2-2; TCRdb designates TRBD1, a call that cannot be tested without DNA. CDR3 size: 14 residues. Germline V gene lookup returns CDR1 LNHNV and CDR2 YYDKDF (reference sequence). The CDR3 is CATVAGRGHGELFF.

V is TRBV27 and J is TRBJ2-2; no DNA is available, so the TRBD1 call from TCRdb remains unchecked. Germline CDR1 MNHEY, CDR2 SMNVEV (reference sequence). This CDR3 has 15 residues. CDR3 loop: CASFLSGRPTGELFF.

This sequence joins TRBV6-1 and TRBJ2-5; lacking DNA, the TRBD2 call made by TCRdb goes unchecked. From germline, CDR1 is MNHNS and CDR2 SASEGT. The CDR3 runs 16 residues. This chain's CDR3 is CASSEGTTGGGETQYF.

V is TRBV14 and J is TRBJ1-4; the D gene TCRdb calls, TRBD1, cannot be checked with no DNA. CDR1 is SGHDN, CDR2 FVKESK, per germline. There are 15 residues in the CDR3. CDR3 loop: CASSPGQGPNEKLFF.

The chain recombines TRBV7-8 with TRBJ2-5; TCRdb designates TRBD2, a call that cannot be tested without DNA. Looked up from germline, CDR1 is SGHVS and CDR2 is FQNEAQ. CDR3 size: 15 residues. The CDR3 reads CASSLKAGGQKTQYF.

The chain combines TRBV6-5 with TRBJ2-7; TCRdb reports TRBD2, a call that lacks DNA to check it against. This CDR3 spans 15 amino acids. Germline CDR1 reads MNHEY; CDR2 reads SVGAGI. The CDR3 protein is CASSYSGFSGSKQYF.